Presented here are 26 T cell receptor beta chains from one specimen sequenced in a study of blood T cell repertoires in COVID-19. This table comes from immunoSEQ multiplex PCR, and its TCRdb copy is limited to in-frame clones, with some not included. This sample has under 250,000 clones, with approximately 87% found just once. The material sequenced was peripheral blood. Receptors were obtained from a woman between 65 and 79 years old with active or convalescent COVID-19.

This clone was found a few times. The V and J genes are TRBV21-1 and TRBJ2-4; the table's D call of TRBD2 was not tested on the DNA. TRBV21-1 is a known pseudogene. The CDR3 length is 20 residues. CDR3 coding DNA: TGTGCCAGCAGCAAGGGCGGTGGCGGGAGCCCCTCTGTAGCCAAAAACATTCAGTACTTC. It translates to CASSKGGGGSPSVAKNIQYF.

V is TRBV28 and J is TRBJ2-2, with 8 bases that match TRBD2. V lost 4 bases to trimming and J lost 5 bases; unmatched junction nucleotides: 9. Germline V gene lookup returns CDR1 MDHEN and CDR2 SYDVKM. The CDR3 is 16 amino acids. CDR3 loop: CASSSPGLADTGELFF. In DNA form, the CDR3 reads TGTGCCAGCAGTTCCCCCGGACTAGCTGATACCGGGGAGCTGTTTTTT.

The chain uses TRBV28 and TRBJ1-3, with 11 bases fitting TRBD1. The CDR3 is 14 residues long. Germline trimming cut 5 bases from V and 4 bases from J; bases unmatched to any gene: 1. Germline V gene lookup returns CDR1 MDHEN and CDR2 SYDVKM. The chain's CDR3 is CASSGTGGGNTIYF. CDR3 nucleotide sequence: TGTGCCAGCAGTGGGACAGGGGGAGGAAACACCATATATTTT.

With respect to this clone: The sample contains more than one DNA sequence encoding this CDR3. The chain employs TRBV9 and TRBJ1-5; D might be TRBD1 (5 bases). Trimming took off 2 bases at V and 2 bases at J, with 5 bases between the two ends. Per germline, CDR1 SGDLS and CDR2 YYNGEE. The CDR3 extends over 13 amino acids. The CDR3 sequence is CASSVTGNQPQHF. CDR3 DNA: TGTGCCAGCAGCGTGACAGGCAATCAGCCCCAGCATTTT.

The sample holds one count of this clone. The CDR3 DNA follows: TGTGCCTGGAGTCCCGGGAGCTCTGGGGCCAACGTCCTGACTTTC. Translated: CAWSPGSSGANVLTF. This chain joins TRBV30 and TRBJ2-6, with D perhaps matching TRBD2 (6 bases). This CDR3 has 15 amino acids. V was shortened by 2 bases and J by 0 bases, with 8 bases between the two germline ends. CDR1 GTSNPN and CDR2 SVGIG come from the germline V gene (reference sequence).

The chain carries TRBV9 and TRBJ2-3; D possibly corresponds to TRBD2 (6 bases). The germline CDR1 and CDR2 sequences are SGDLS and YYNGEE. This CDR3 is 17 amino acids long. V was pared by 4 bases and J by 4 bases, with 22 bases between. CDR3 in DNA: TGTGCCAGCAGCCTTACCAATAGCGGCCTCTTGGCAGATACGCAGTATTTT. It yields the protein CASSLTNSGLLADTQYF.

The J gene is TRBJ2-2, the V gene TRBV19; 7 nucleotides agree with TRBD2. In germline, CDR1 is LNHDA, CDR2 SQIVND (reference sequence). V trimming: 5 bases; J trimming: 4 bases; junction bases outside the gene matches: 10. The CDR3 runs to 16 residues. The CDR3 bases are TGTGCCAGTAGTCGGACTAGAGGCACAGGCACCGGGGAGCTGTTTTTT. Translating it yields CASSRTRGTGTGELFF.

The J gene is TRBJ2-1, the V gene TRBV6-5, with a possible D match to TRBD2 (5 bases). V lost 2 bases to trimming and J lost 4 bases, with 6 bases between them. CDR3 length: 13 residues. Per germline, CDR1 MNHEY and CDR2 SVGAGI. The CDR3 bases are TGTGCCAGCAGTTACACTAGTTACAATGAGCAGTTCTTC. It specifies CASSYTSYNEQFF.

This clone was recorded once. This chain joins TRBV27 and TRBJ1-1, with TRBD1 matching over 9 bases. V shed 6 bases, J shed 5 bases, and the junction held 10 bases outside the gene matches. The CDR3 consists of 15 residues. Germline loops: CDR1 MNHEY, CDR2 SMNVEV (reference sequence). In nucleotides, the CDR3 is TGTGCCAGCAGGCTACAGGGGGCGCGGTCGACTGAAGCTTTCTTT. Amino acid sequence: CASRLQGARSTEAFF.

The rearrangement joins TRBV13 to TRBJ1-3; possibly TRBD1 for D (5 bases). V was trimmed by 1 base and J by 4 bases, leaving 8 bases between them. Germline CDR1 is PRHDT and CDR2 is FYEKMQ (reference sequence). The CDR3 is 14 residues long. CDR3 residues: CASSLVGAGNTIYF. In nucleotides, the CDR3 is TGTGCCAGCAGCTTAGTAGGGGCAGGAAACACCATATATTTT.

V gene TRBV11-3 combines with J gene TRBJ2-3; D is unresolved. The germline CDR1 and CDR2 sequences are SGHNT and YENEEA. This CDR3 region has 13 residues. V lost 3 bases and J 5 bases, leaving 9 bases between the germline ends. The CDR3 DNA reads as TGTGCCAGCAGCTTCTTCGCAGGAGATACGCAGTATTTT. It specifies CASSFFAGDTQYF.

The chain couples TRBV7-8 to TRBJ2-1; 8 bases align to TRBD2. V trimming: 4 bases; J trimming: 5 bases; junction bases outside the gene matches: 7. The CDR3 totals 15 residues. CDR1 is SGHVS, CDR2 FQNEAQ, per germline. The DNA of the CDR3 is TGTGCCAGCAGCTCAGCGGGGGCCCCTCACAATGAGCAGTTCTTC. It codes for CASSSAGAPHNEQFF.

This chain joins TRBV19 and TRBJ2-2; 7 bases are shared with TRBD2. Trimming took 3 bases from V and 6 from J; bases not matched to a gene: 4. There are 14 residues in the CDR3. CDR1 is LNHDA and CDR2 is SQIVND in the germline V gene (reference sequence). The chain's CDR3 is CASSMAGVAGELFF. In DNA form, the CDR3 reads TGTGCCAGTAGTATGGCGGGAGTGGCCGGGGAGCTGTTTTTT.

The gene calls are TRBV18 and TRBJ2-3; 12 positions agree with TRBD2. Trimming took 6 bases from V and 0 from J; bases not matched to a gene: 7. The CDR3 is 17 residues long. Germline-derived CDR1 and CDR2 are KGHSH and LQKENI. CDR3 DNA: TGTGCCAGCTCCCCAGGGACTAGCGGGTATAGCACAGATACGCAGTATTTT. Protein sequence: CASSPGTSGYSTDTQYF.

J is TRBJ1-6 and V is TRBV18; D may be TRBD1 (5 bases). The germline gives CDR1 KGHSH, CDR2 LQKENI. The CDR3 extends over 15 amino acids. With 3 bases removed from V and 10 bases from J, the gap between germline ends came to 16 bases. The CDR3 spells CASSPMGPLESPLHF. CDR3 nucleotides: TGTGCCAGCTCACCTATGGGGCCTCTGGAGTCACCCCTCCACTTT.

This chain links TRBV29-1 with TRBJ1-5; 9 bases match TRBD1. Germline CDR1 and CDR2: SQVTM and ANQGSEA. The CDR3 runs to 12 residues. After removal of 4 bases from V and 5 bases from J, the junction contained 0 bases not matched to a gene. CDR3 in DNA: TGCAGCGTTGGGACAGGGGATCAGCCCCAGCATTTT. It yields the protein CSVGTGDQPQHF.

The V call is TRBV5-4, the J call TRBJ2-7, with 9 bases fitting TRBD1. CDR1 is SGHNT, CDR2 YYREEE, per germline (reference sequence). This CDR3 has 16 amino acids. The V segment lost 4 bases and the J segment 4 bases; nucleotides outside the gene matches: 12. Here the CDR3 reads CASSPSTGTGNYEQYF. The CDR3 bases are TGTGCCAGCAGCCCGTCTACCGGGACAGGGAATTACGAGCAGTACTTC.

The J gene is TRBJ1-2, the V gene TRBV6-5, with TRBD1 matching 11 bases. V lost 2 bases, J lost 8 bases, and 4 bases stayed unmatched. There are 14 residues in the CDR3. The germline gives CDR1 MNHEY, CDR2 SVGAGI. CDR3 coding DNA: TGTGCCAGCAGTTACCAAGGACAGGGGGCCGGCTACACCTTC. This translates into CASSYQGQGAGYTF.

V usage is TRBV9 and J usage is TRBJ2-7, with 9 positions matching TRBD2. The CDR3 is made up of 15 amino acids. CDR1 and CDR2 (germline): SGDLS, YYNGEE. Trimming took 4 bases from V and 0 from J; bases not matched to a gene: 5. This chain's CDR3 is CASSSSGTSSYEQYF. Here the CDR3 DNA reads TGTGCCAGCAGCTCTAGCGGGACTAGCTCCTACGAGCAGTACTTC.

This clone is medium-sized. The gene calls are TRBV7-9 and TRBJ1-2; D gene ambiguous. V lost 0 bases to trimming and J lost 8 bases, with 10 bases between them. The CDR3 has 13 residues. Germline V lookup: CDR1 SEHNR, CDR2 FQNEAQ (reference sequence). This chain's CDR3 is CASSLALGQGYTF. Written as DNA, the CDR3 is TGTGCCAGCAGCTTAGCGCTTGGCCAGGGCTACACCTTC.

The chain links TRBV10-3 to TRBJ2-5, with D perhaps matching TRBD1 (5 bases). The length of the CDR3 is 15 residues. V lost 2 bases and J 3 bases, leaving 13 bases between the germline ends. Germline V gives CDR1 ENHRY, CDR2 SYGVKD. CDR3 sequence (DNA): TGTGCCATCAGTGAGCCGATGGACACCGAAGAGACCCAGTACTTC. Translation gives CAISEPMDTEETQYF.

The rearrangement links TRBV18 to TRBJ2-7; 13 bases are shared with TRBD2. The ends lost 4 bases at V and 5 bases at J; junction bases unmatched: 8. The CDR3 is made up of 16 amino acids. The germline gives CDR1 KGHSH, CDR2 LQKENI. The CDR3 region has the DNA TGTGCCAGCTCACTAACCCCGACTAGCGGGAGGAACGAGCAGTACTTC. Residues: CASSLTPTSGRNEQYF.

This sequence joins TRBV5-4 and TRBJ2-5; weak D call: TRBD2 (5 bases). Germline V gives CDR1 SGHNT, CDR2 YYREEE (reference sequence). There are 14 residues in the CDR3. Trimming stripped 2 bases from V and 2 bases from J, with 10 bases between. CDR3 nucleotides: TGTGCCAGCAGCTTATTCACGGGGCAAGAGACCCAGTACTTC. It translates to CASSLFTGQETQYF.

The chain employs TRBV4-2 and TRBJ1-4; 10 bases agree with TRBD1. Germline-derived CDR1 and CDR2 are LGHNA and YNFKEQ. The CDR3 is 20 residues long. With 3 bases clipped from V and 4 bases from J, the junction kept 17 bases outside the gene matches. CDR3 loop: CASSHPAGTGALLNNEKLFF. CDR3 DNA: TGTGCCAGCAGCCACCCAGCCGGGACAGGGGCGCTCCTCAATAATGAAAAACTGTTTTTT.

This clone was recorded once. The CDR3 DNA is TGTGCCAGCAGTCCAGCGGGTAGCCGCGTTCTGGAGCAGTACTTC. This sequence encodes CASSPAGSRVLEQYF. V gene TRBV28 combines with J gene TRBJ2-7; maybe TRBD2 (6 bases). CDR3 length: 15 amino acids. The germline V and J ends were trimmed by 5 bases and 7 bases, with 21 bases remaining between them. Germline V CDR1 and CDR2: MDHEN, SYDVKM.

The CDR3 DNA follows: TGTGCCAGCAGCCCCTGGACCGACAGCTACGAGCAGTACTTC. It specifies CASSPWTDSYEQYF. The chain couples TRBV14 to TRBJ2-7, with a weak D call TRBD1 (5 bases). Germline V gene sequence: CDR1 SGHDN, CDR2 FVKESK. This CDR3 has 14 residues. The V gene lost 4 bases and the J gene lost 3 bases, with 13 bases spanning the gap.